The 16 T cell receptor beta chains below all came from one sample that was sequenced in a study of cytomegalovirus exposure and HLA in healthy donors. PCR was performed using 60 Vbeta and 13 Jbeta primers. Assay: immunoSEQ multiplex PCR; the TCRdb copy retains only in-frame clones and omits some. The repertoire holds some 140,000 clones, with approximately 80% as singletons. What was sequenced was PBMCs. Every receptor here comes from a male donor in good health and CMV-seropositive.

The rearrangement joins TRBV7-6 to TRBJ1-4, with 9 bases lining up with TRBD1. Germline V CDR1 and CDR2: SGHVS, FNYEAQ. This CDR3 is 14 amino acids long. Trimming at V came to 2 bases and at J to 8 bases, leaving 3 bases not matched to a gene. The CDR3 coding sequence is TGTGCCAGCAGCTTAACAGGGGGCTTGGAAAAACTGTTTTTT. Its protein product is CASSLTGGLEKLFF.

This chain joins TRBV5-4 and TRBJ1-2; 7 nucleotides line up with TRBD1. After removal of 2 bases from V and 2 bases from J, the junction contained 6 bases not matched to a gene. Germline-derived CDR1 and CDR2 are SGHNT and YYREEE (reference sequence). The CDR3 length is 15 residues. CDR3: CASSLGQATNYGYTF. The CDR3 nucleotides are TGTGCCAGCAGCTTAGGACAGGCGACAAACTATGGCTACACCTTC.

This sequence joins TRBV18 and TRBJ1-6; D is unresolved. Germline lookup yields CDR1 KGHSH and CDR2 LQKENI. Trimming cost V 2 bases and J 9 bases, with 14 bases left between them. The CDR3 is 15 amino acids. The DNA of the CDR3 is TGTGCCAGCTCACCATCGGGAGCCGGAGGTTCACCCCTCCACTTT. Its protein product is CASSPSGAGGSPLHF. Using reference TRBV18 and TRBJ1-6 for the parts outside the CDR3, the full variable domain is NAGVMQNPRHLVRRRGQEARLRCSPMKGHSHVYWYRQLPEEGLKFMVYLQKENIIDESGMPKERFSAEFPKEGPSILRIQQVVRGDSAAYFCASSPSGAGGSPLHFGNGTRLTVT.

The rearrangement joins TRBV7-9 to TRBJ2-1; the match to TRBD2 covers 11 bases. The CDR3 is 17 amino acids. V lost 5 bases and J lost 1; bases outside the gene matches: 7. Germline CDR1 and CDR2: SEHNR and FQNEAQ (reference sequence). As DNA, the CDR3 is TGTGCCAGCAGCCCTTGGACTAGCGGGTATTCCTACAATGAGCAGTTCTTC. It encodes CASSPWTSGYSYNEQFF.

The CDR3 coding sequence is TGCGCCAGCAGCCAATTTAGCGGGGCAGACAATGAGCAGTTCTTC. It yields the protein CASSQFSGADNEQFF. V and J are TRBV4-3 and TRBJ2-1, with 8 nucleotides matching TRBD2. Germline V CDR1 and CDR2: LGHNA, YSLEER. CDR3 length: 15 amino acids. Germline trimming cut 2 bases from V and 5 bases from J; bases unmatched to any gene: 5.

The gene calls are TRBV7-9 and TRBJ1-2, with D unclear. The ends were cut back, 4 bases at V and 4 bases at J, with 10 bases in the middle. The CDR3 spans 13 residues. Germline V gives CDR1 SEHNR, CDR2 FQNEAQ (reference sequence). CDR3 nucleotides: TGTGCCAGCAGCTCACAACACAGCTATGGCTACACCTTC. It encodes CASSSQHSYGYTF.

This rearrangement joins TRBV11-1 to TRBJ2-7, with TRBD2 matching 13 bases. The CDR3 consists of 16 residues. Trimming cost V 5 bases and J 3 bases; bases outside gene matches: 7. CDR1 is SGHAT and CDR2 is FQDESV in the germline V gene (reference sequence). The CDR3 region is CASSRDGLAGVYEQYF. CDR3 bases: TGTGCCAGCAGCCGAGACGGACTAGCGGGGGTCTACGAGCAGTACTTC.

This chain joins TRBV2 and TRBJ1-2, with D hard to call. V lost 5 bases, J lost 0 bases, and 10 bases lay in between. The CDR3 has 14 amino acids. Germline V lookup: CDR1 SNHLY, CDR2 FYNNEI. CDR3 nucleotides: TGTGCCAGCAGTTGGAGTCGAGCTAACTATGGCTACACCTTC. Amino acid sequence: CASSWSRANYGYTF.

CDR3 nucleotides: TGTGCCAGCAGCCCTAACCCGAAGAGCACTGAAGCTTTCTTT. It codes for CASSPNPKSTEAFF. This sequence joins TRBV5-6 and TRBJ1-1, with no clear D. CDR1 and CDR2 from the germline V gene are SGHDT and YYEEEE. This CDR3 spans 14 amino acids. Trimming took off 4 bases at V and 4 bases at J, with 14 bases between the two ends.

The V and J genes are TRBV6-5 and TRBJ1-5; D ambiguous. V gave up 6 bases and J gave up 3 bases, with 9 bases separating them. CDR3 length equals 13 residues. Germline CDR1 is MNHEY and CDR2 is SVGAGI. The CDR3 is CASSQRDNQPQHF. The CDR3 DNA follows: TGTGCCAGCAGCCAACGGGACAATCAGCCCCAGCATTTT.

There are a few counts of this clone. This chain links TRBV2 with TRBJ2-7; 10 nucleotides line up with TRBD2. The CDR3 contains 16 residues. Germline loops: CDR1 SNHLY, CDR2 FYNNEI. With 2 bases clipped from V and 3 bases from J, the junction kept 7 bases outside the gene matches. The CDR3 nucleotides are TGTGCCAGCAGTGAAAACCCAGCGGGGGGGCTCTACGAGCAGTACTTC. Protein: CASSENPAGGLYEQYF.

The rearrangement joins TRBV6-5 to TRBJ2-3, with 10 bases that match TRBD2. The CDR3 length is 15 residues. J gave up 3 bases and V 3 bases, and 3 bases lay outside the gene matches. Per germline, CDR1 MNHEY and CDR2 SVGAGI. CDR3 region: CASSYEGLATDTQYF. CDR3 bases: TGTGCCAGCAGTTATGAGGGACTAGCGACAGATACGCAGTATTTT.

The V gene is TRBV6-5, the J gene TRBJ1-2; maybe TRBD1 (5 bases). The CDR3 has 15 amino acids. Germline assignment: CDR1 MNHEY and CDR2 SVGAGI. With 4 bases removed from V and 0 bases from J, the gap between germline ends came to 12 bases. The CDR3 spells CASSSTGIANYGYTF. CDR3 DNA: TGTGCCAGCAGTTCCACAGGAATAGCTAACTATGGCTACACCTTC.

This chain links TRBV13 with TRBJ1-6; 11 bases align to TRBD1. The CDR3 has 17 amino acids. The V segment lost 5 bases and the J segment 7 bases; nucleotides outside the gene matches: 10. Germline assignment: CDR1 PRHDT and CDR2 FYEKMQ (reference sequence). CDR3 sequence reads: CASSPGQGAFRNSPLHF. CDR3 nucleotide sequence: TGTGCCAGCAGCCCCGGACAGGGGGCTTTTAGGAATTCACCCCTCCACTTT. Based on the CDR3 plus reference TRBV13 and TRBJ1-6, the full variable domain is AAGVIQSPRHLIKEKRETATLKCYPIPRHDTVYWYQQGPGQDPQFLISFYEKMQSDKGSIPDRFSAQQFSDYHSELNMSSLELGDSALYFCASSPGQGAFRNSPLHFGNGTRLTVT.

This clone has just a few counts. This rearrangement joins TRBV9 to TRBJ2-3; TRBD1 matches 10 bases. J gave up 8 bases and V 3 bases, and 12 bases lay outside the gene matches. Germline-derived CDR1 and CDR2 are SGDLS and YYNGEE. This CDR3 is built from 16 residues. DNA for the CDR3: TGTGCCAGCAGCGGGGGACAGGGGAGGGTAGTAGGTACGCAGTATTTT. Translation gives CASSGGQGRVVGTQYF.

V usage is TRBV11-1 and J usage is TRBJ2-1, with TRBD1 matching over 8 bases. J gave up 6 bases and V 2 bases, and 3 bases lay outside the gene matches. The germline CDR1 and CDR2 sequences are SGHAT and FQDESV (reference sequence). The CDR3 totals 14 residues. The CDR3 loop reads CASSLLQGGNEQFF. CDR3 bases: TGTGCCAGCAGCTTACTACAGGGGGGCAATGAGCAGTTCTTC.